This TCR beta chain was recorded in a study of cytomegalovirus exposure and HLA in healthy donors (dated by TCRdb to about 2017). A note on the overall study: An earlier analysis of roughly 630 of the donors reported more than 250 Gb of sequence data and 100 million to 140 million unique TCR beta sequences from 190 million or so T cells. Genome-wide SNP genotypes for about 65% of the roughly 670 donors were used in a later genetic analysis, which treated that subset as a discovery cohort. The study used immunosequencing to profile the T cell repertoires of approximately 690 subjects and linked those repertoires to cytomegalovirus serostatus. Around 320 gigabases of sequencing data and tens of millions of unique TCR sequences were included in an early release covering several hundred HLA-typed donors. Donor age, sex, ethnicity and CMV serostatus were compiled alongside the repertoire data. Five DR-DQ haplotypes were handled as single units for association and clustering, since linkage in the cohort was strong. The number of donors typed differed by locus, with 629-630 for A, B, C, DRB1 and DQB1, around 560 for DQA1, approximately 580 for DPA1, and approximately 470 for DPB1. Besides the first cohort of under 700 subjects, a separate validation cohort made up of 120 or so different subjects was used. To study patterns of TCR occurrence, a later analysis re-analyzed previously published TCR beta repertoires from 700 or so donors and added high-resolution HLA genotyping. The study aimed to test whether cataloging public T cell receptors could reveal signatures of past pathogen exposure. To predict cytomegalovirus infection status, the study combined high-throughput TCR immunosequencing, statistical association of individual TCRs with disease status, and machine learning. Of the 398 genotyped donors, less than 85% were placed in the genetic ancestry cluster associated with self-reported Caucasian donors. Both class I and class II loci were covered by HLA typing, at four-digit resolution. Among a few hundred genotyped donors of the cohort, an average of about 240,000 unique TCR beta nucleotide sequences were sequenced per donor, about a sixth of them non-productive. Rather than using new phenotypic data, the later analysis identified candidate immune exposures from TCR beta sequences and from how often those sequences occurred across donors. An earlier analysis of some 600 of the donors applied high-throughput TCR beta sequencing to assess whether each TCR beta V gene segment acted as functional or pseudogenic. All discovery cohort repertoires had been generated using a single sequencing platform.

The full study reports these points: The earlier analysis of almost 600 of the donors excluded some 15 rarely observed V segments, including chromosome 9 orphons, because counts were too low. Specific HLA alleles were associated with roughly 17,000 TCR beta sequences at a false discovery rate of 0.05 in a later analysis. Broadly in line with IMGT annotations, most TCR beta V segments showed up in productive rearrangements about 87% or about 30% of the time in an earlier analysis of 587 of the donors. According to a later analysis, parvovirus B19, influenza, CMV and Epstein-Barr virus appeared linked to several top co-occurrence clusters. In this cohort, only TCR beta chains were sequenced, and detectable features were limited by the absence of alpha or paired-chain data. Linkage disequilibrium might explain the correlated functional status among segregating V segments, but an unknown experimental factor could not be ruled out. Presence/absence analyses assumed roughly uniform sequencing depth across donors, an assumption that may not hold. Because HLA typing was missing for some donors at each locus, association tests included only the typed subset. In a later analysis, most CMV-associated TCR beta chains were found to appear HLA-restricted, with HLA associations seemingly driven largely by CMV exposure. Most TCR sequences were observed very rarely across donors, whereas some public TCRs were present in many individuals. A few of the identified cytomegalovirus-associated TCR beta chains were confirmed in vitro to be specific for cytomegalovirus antigens. An association between a missense DCLRE1C variant and V-gene and J-gene trimming of TCR beta chains was found in a later genetic analysis and replicated in an independent cohort. Some IMGT-functional V segments, including TRBV6-2 and TRBV6-3, could not be distinguished by the 87-base-pair reads and were therefore excluded. The sequencing pipeline was judged likely to have produced a cluster of highly shared sequence variants as a technical artifact. A total of about 180 TCR beta chains were listed by the study as associated with cytomegalovirus. In both the original and validation cohorts, the classifier was reported to diagnose cytomegalovirus status with high specificity and sensitivity. In a later genetic analysis, fewer N-insertions in productive TCRs were reported among donors in an Asian-associated ancestry cluster than the approximately 710-donor mean. According to a later analysis, TCR association rates differed among HLA loci, with DRB1 alleles showing the most associated TCRs and HLA-C alleles showing the fewest. Compared with equally common non-associated chains, HLA-associated TCR beta chains in a later analysis were more clonally expanded and had lower generation probabilities. When HLA alleles, especially DR and DQ, strongly co-occurred, attributing TCR associations to individual alleles was difficult. Immune exposure information for the cohort was limited to CMV serostatus. A further reported finding was that TCR beta sequences accurately predicted the HLA-A and HLA-B alleles for most subjects in the first cohort. The authors suggested that the approach could potentially be extended to other disease states and immunological phenotypes.

A word on this clone: The target of this receptor is not known. No base quality values were provided; no much bigger clone lies one nucleotide off.

The cohort comprised hundreds of healthy bone marrow donors. Cohort members were all nominally healthy when sampled, although unrecorded immune exposures were likely present. The donor tested CMV seronegative, placing the donor among the 350 to 400 seronegative members of the cohort. A peripheral blood sample was collected from each donor, and TCR beta sequencing was performed on peripheral blood mononuclear cells. The Qiagen DNeasy Blood Extraction Kit was used to extract genomic DNA from the blood cell samples. At the junction V is shortened by 1 base and J by 1 base, with 10 bases in between. The CDR3 spans 15 residues, from the cysteine through the phenylalanine. The CDR3 DNA has 45 bases and is translated from base 1. In the germline V gene, CDR1 corresponds to LGHNA and CDR2 to YNFKEQ. The library was built by means of the immunoSEQ multiplex PCR assay. For the multiplex PCR, a mixture combining 60 forward primers for TCR Vbeta segments and 13 reverse primers for TCR Jbeta segments was used. The CDR3 region of rearranged TCR beta genes was amplified from genomic DNA with a multiplex PCR assay. Amplified TCR beta libraries were sequenced as 87-base-pair reads on the Illumina HiSeq System. Per the original workflow: A later analysis tallied roughly 80 million unique TCR beta chains across the 666 repertoires, and approximately 11 million of those chains were shared by two or more donors. Raw reads were error-corrected and collapsed into unique sequences with a nearest-neighbor algorithm that merged closely related sequences to remove PCR and sequencing errors. CDR3 sequences were aligned to IMGT reference sequences to assign V, D and J gene segments. Each retained sequence needed at least a six-nucleotide match to both a V gene segment and a J gene segment. A rearrangement was called productive if the CDR3 had no stop codons and remained in frame with V and J, and every other rearrangement was called non-productive. CDR3 was defined by IMGT convention, running from the second conserved V-encoded cysteine to the conserved J-encoded phenylalanine. In an earlier analysis of approximately 500 of the donors, sequences lacking an unambiguous match to a single V gene segment were excluded. An earlier analysis of around 600 of the donors classified V segments as functional when productive rearrangements were above 56.7% and as segregating when the standard deviation between donors was above 5%. A statistical classification framework was developed to diagnose cytomegalovirus status using the catalog of TCR beta chain sequences. In a later analysis, TCR nucleotide sequences were compared against IMGT/GENE-DB human TR gene sequences so that V and J genes could be assigned. Using the TCRdist pipeline, a later analysis assigned CDR3 sequences along with most-parsimonious VDJ recombination scenarios. In a later analysis, each TCR beta chain was defined by its CDR3 amino acid sequence together with its V-gene family, and reads lacking a unique V-gene family were excluded. As a way to deal with suspected cross-contamination and a sequencing artifact, a later analysis dropped 450 to 600 nucleotide sequences that were highly shared and had low generation probability. In a later analysis, a clonal expansion index was calculated for each public chain from normalized within-repertoire ranks of inferred template counts. In a later analysis, generation probabilities were computed using a VDJ recombination model fitted to out-of-frame rearrangements, and the results were checked against IGoR. In a later analysis, TCR-TCR, TCR-HLA and TCR-CMV co-occurrence was scored with hypergeometric tests, and a repertoire-size bias correction was applied to TCR pairs. To estimate false discovery rates, a later analysis permuted the HLA or CMV assignments 20 times. In a later analysis, co-occurring TCRs were grouped using DBSCAN, with TCRdist sequence similarity added in when clustering inside HLA-allele-positive subsets. For co-occurrence clustering, repertoires with fewer than 30,000 or more than 120,000 public chains were excluded, along with about five repertoires with anomalous nucleotide sharing. The source is immuneACCESS, and TCRdb retained only in-frame sequences with V and J called. Part of the clones is not carried over; for the studies checked, unresolved V genes explain less than half of this, and the remainder is unexplained. Clonal size and the V and J genes are those of that table, whereas D and trimming came from the DNA. For this sample the table gives 150,000 to 200,000 clones, of which around 62% were detected only once. Roughly 2.9% of the sample is taken by the ten largest.

The TCR was taken from a man in his forties or fifties in good health and CMV-seronegative. The V and J genes are TRBV4-2 and TRBJ2-5; TRBD2 is possibly the D segment (5 matching bases). The specimen sequenced was PBMCs. The CDR3 loop reads CASSQVALAQETQYF. The bases are TGTGCCAGCAGCCAAGTCGCCCTAGCCCAAGAGACCCAGTACTTC.